These 11 T cell receptor beta chains came from one sample sequenced in a study of regulatory T cells in long-lasting Graves disease. Building the TCR beta libraries relied on iRepertoire HTBI primers, and CDR3 regions underwent Arm-PCR. Via MiXCR, TCRdb re-called the multiplex PCR reads, giving one row per CDR3 protein. In the table there are approximately 440,000 distinct CDR3 sequences, 15% to 20% of which are singletons. The time point was: newly diagnosed GD, antithyroid drugs for less than 3 months. The authors made the TCR library using RNA they extracted from PBMCs. A further study also used this sample, focusing on T cells in Graves' hyperthyroidism and ophthalmopathy.

The material was peripheral blood mononuclear cells (PBMCs), obtained at new diagnosis, from a patient treated with antithyroid drugs. The receptors originated from a man aged 35-49 years with Graves disease.

This clonotype was recorded many times. V and J are TRBV30 and TRBJ2-7, with 10 bases that match TRBD1. The V gene end was trimmed by 1 base and the J gene end by 7 bases; junction bases not matched to a gene: 22. CDR1 GTSNPN and CDR2 SVGIG come from the germline V gene (reference sequence). The CDR3 has 19 amino acids. Here the CDR3 DNA reads TGTGCCTGGAGTGGGCTCCCTCCCTCACGGGACAGGGGATTGTTTGAGCAGTACTTC. Its protein product is CAWSGLPPSRDRGLFEQYF.

This clonotype was detected only a few times. The junction departs from the called germline gene at one end, perhaps through a read error. The chain combines TRBV20-1 with TRBJ2-1, with 7 positions matching TRBD1. CDR3 length: 16 residues. Germline V CDR1 and CDR2: DFQATT, SNEGSKA (reference sequence). CDR3 in DNA: TGCAGCGCTAGAGATTGGCAGGGGACAGTCTACAATGAGCAGTTCTTC. Its translation is CSARDWQGTVYNEQFF.

This clonotype was counted only a few times. The rearrangement uses TRBV6-2 or TRBV6-3 and TRBJ2-2, with D perhaps assigned TRBD1 or TRBD2 (5 bases each). This CDR3 is built from 16 residues. Germline-derived CDR1 and CDR2 are MNHEY and SVGEGT. V lost 2 bases, J lost 2 bases, and 12 bases lay in between. CDR3 coding DNA: TGTGCCAGCAGTTACGCCGGGACCCCTAACACCGGGGAGCTGTTTTTT. Its protein is CASSYAGTPNTGELFF.

This clonotype was counted at least ten times. This sequence joins TRBV18 and TRBJ2-1; D might be TRBD1 (5 bases). V dropped 6 bases and J dropped 3 bases, with 15 bases sitting between them. The CDR3 has 15 residues. Germline V gene sequence: CDR1 KGHSH, CDR2 LQKENI. CDR3 sequence: CASSLVTGDYNEQFF. The CDR3 DNA follows: TGTGCCAGCTCGCTAGTAACAGGAGACTACAATGAGCAGTTCTTC.

The chain has TRBV6-1 and TRBJ2-1, with a tentative D call TRBD2 (6 bases). From germline, CDR1 is MNHNS and CDR2 SASEGT. Trimming removed 6 bases from V and 4 bases from J, with 13 bases in between. The CDR3 length is 14 residues. CDR3 sequence: CASRPLANYNEQFF. As DNA, the CDR3 is TGTGCCAGCAGACCCCTAGCGAATTACAATGAGCAGTTCTTC.

This clonotype occurred many times. The chain employs TRBV11-2 and TRBJ2-7, with TRBD1 matching 10 bases. The V and J ends lost 5 bases and 6 bases, in that order; junction bases with no gene match: 7. The CDR3 has 14 amino acids. Looked up from germline, CDR1 is SGHAT and CDR2 is FQNNGV. The CDR3 nucleotides read TGTGCCAGCAGCACTTGGGACAGGGGCGGCGAGCAGTACTTC. This gives the protein CASSTWDRGGEQYF.

The sample holds many counts of this clonotype. This sequence joins TRBV3-1 and TRBJ2-3; D is unclear. The CDR3 sequence is 13 residues long. The V gene lost 1 base and the J gene lost 6 bases, with 8 bases spanning the gap. CDR1 LGHDT and CDR2 YNNKEL come from the germline V gene (reference sequence). The DNA for the CDR3 is TGTGCCAGCAGCCAAGGTGGTTTGGATACGCAGTATTTT. The encoded protein is CASSQGGLDTQYF.

At least ten counts were recorded for this clonotype. The rearrangement joins TRBV2 to TRBJ1-1; tentatively, D is TRBD1 (5 bases). Germline CDR1 reads SNHLY; CDR2 reads FYNNEI. V was pared by 6 bases and J by 3 bases, with 11 bases between. This CDR3 comprises 13 residues. The CDR3 coding sequence is TGTGCCAGCAGGACGGGACGGGACACTGAAGCTTTCTTT. It encodes CASRTGRDTEAFF. The full variable domain, in which reference TRBV2 and TRBJ1-1 provide the parts outside the CDR3, is EPEVTQTPSHQVTQMGQEVILRCVPISNHLYFYWYRQILGQKVEFLVSFYNNEISEKSEIFDDQFSVERPDGSNFTLKIRSTKLEDSAMYFCASRTGRDTEAFFGQGTRLTVV.

CDR3 protein: CASSLTLQETQYF. CDR3 in DNA: TGCGCCAGCAGCTTGACTCTTCAAGAGACCCAGTACTTC. V usage is TRBV5-1 and J usage is TRBJ2-1; D is uncertain. Judging by the DNA end, TRBJ2-5 fits better; the J call may be wrong. Germline values: CDR1 SGHRS, CDR2 YFSETQ. The CDR3 is made up of 13 amino acids.

The table lists this clonotype with many counts. This chain connects TRBV30 to TRBJ2-3; the D gene could be TRBD1 or TRBD2 (5 bases each). Trimming removed 0 bases from V and 2 bases from J, with 12 bases in between. CDR1 and CDR2 from the germline V gene are GTSNPN and SVGIG (reference sequence). The length of the CDR3 is 15 residues. This CDR3 reads CAWSVERGYTDTQYF. Here the CDR3 DNA reads TGTGCCTGGAGTGTAGAGAGGGGCTACACAGATACGCAGTATTTT. Using reference TRBV30 and TRBJ2-3 for the parts outside the CDR3, the full variable domain is SQTIHQWPATLVQPVGSPLSLECTVEGTSNPNLYWYRQAAGRGLQLLFYSVGIGQISSEVPQNLSASRPQDRQFILSSKKLLLSDSGFYLCAWSVERGYTDTQYFGPGTRLTVL.

The chain recombines TRBV6-1 with TRBJ2-1; 16 bases are a match to TRBD2. Germline trimming cut 7 bases from V and 8 bases from J; bases unmatched to any gene: 8. Germline lookup yields CDR1 MNHNS and CDR2 SASEGT. CDR3 length equals 16 residues. CDR3 in amino acids: CASTPGTSGRADEQFF. The CDR3 bases are TGTGCCAGCACTCCAGGGACTAGCGGGAGGGCCGATGAGCAGTTCTTC.